The source of this T cell receptor (beta chain) is a study of CD8+ T cells in alopecia areata. General study points: Especially in alopecia totalis/universalis, lesional scalp showed greater clonality than normal scalp did. Although TCR sharing was seen in mice, sharing across patients was less clear, possibly for HLA-related reasons.

It was cDNA, reverse transcribed from extracted RNA, that served as the sequencing template. Produced via immunoSEQ multiplex PCR; TCRdb's table is partial and in-frame only. The table lists tens of thousands of clones, about 60% of them singletons. Remarks on this clone: Its target is unknown.

Peripheral blood and lesional scalp punch biopsies were taken from alopecia areata patients. From PBMCs, CD4+ and CD8+ T cells were sorted. Germline V gives CDR1 SEHNR, CDR2 FQNEAQ (reference sequence). The CDR3 contains 15 residues. Trimming removed 1 base at V and 1 base at J, with 7 bases between. The sequence derives from a human donor with alopecia areata. The specimen sequenced was NKG2D-high CD8+ T cells sorted from blood. The genes are TRBV7-9 and TRBJ2-2; D is uncertain. The CDR3 loop reads CASSLVGVNTGELFF. The CDR3 nucleotides read TGTGCCAGCAGCTTAGTCGGAGTGAACACCGGGGAGCTGTTTTTT.